This is a list of T cell receptor beta chains from one sample in a study of blood T cell repertoires in COVID-19. Generated by immunoSEQ multiplex PCR, the TCRdb table keeps only in-frame clones and is missing some. The sample holds 100,000 to 120,000 clones, 70% to 85% seen once. The sequencing sample was made of peripheral blood. The source is a woman aged 40 to 50 with acute or convalescent COVID-19. The CDR3 runs from the conserved cysteine through the conserved F or W. D genes are given only for firm matches. The size entry is marked missing in some rows and otherwise reads once, few, many or a size class.

D gene	V gene	J gene	clone size	CDR3 DNA	CDR3 protein
TRBD1	TRBV28	TRBJ1-2	few	TGTGCCAGCAGACAGACAGGGGGGTATGGCTACACCTTC	CASRQTGGYGYTF
TRBD1	TRBV9	TRBJ2-1	NA	TGTGCCAGCAGCGTAGAAACAGGGGGCTTTAGCAATGAGCAGTTCTTC	CASSVETGGFSNEQFF
TRBD1	TRBV11-3	TRBJ2-1	NA	TGTGCCAGCAGCCCCGGGACAGGTGTCCATGAGCAGTTCTTC	CASSPGTGVHEQFF
NA	TRBV7-2	TRBJ1-1	NA	TGTGCCAGCAGCTTAGGGGACTGGAGCACTGAAGCTTTCTTT	CASSLGDWSTEAFF
NA	TRBV19	TRBJ2-7	NA	TGTGCCAGTAGTATTATGGCGGCAGTCCACTACGAGCAGTACTTC	CASSIMAAVHYEQYF
NA	TRBV27	TRBJ1-6	NA	TGTGCCAGCAGTTTAAGTCGGGGGAATTCACCCCTCCACTTT	CASSLSRGNSPLHF
NA	TRBV6-6	TRBJ2-5	NA	TGTGCCAGCAGTTACCCACCCGGGACTTTGGAGACCCAGTACTTC	CASSYPPGTLETQYF
NA	TRBV5-1	TRBJ1-4	NA	TGCGCCAGCAGCTTGGTACCTCAGGTTTCCGCAACTAATGAAAAACTGTTTTTT	CASSLVPQVSATNEKLFF
NA	TRBV7-7	TRBJ2-5	few	TGTGCCAGCAGCCGTGACAGAGAAGAGACCCAGTACTTC	CASSRDREETQYF
NA	TRBV28	TRBJ1-2	NA	TGTGCCAGCACCCCTCGAGCCAACAGGCCCAATGGCTACACCTTC	CASTPRANRPNGYTF
NA	TRBV6-5	TRBJ1-6	NA	TGTGCCAGCAGTTACAGCTCTCGGTCACCCCTCCACTTT	CASSYSSRSPLHF
TRBD1	TRBV7-3	TRBJ2-3	NA	TGTGCCAGCAGCTCCGGACAGGGGGCCCCAGATACGCAGTATTTT	CASSSGQGAPDTQYF
NA	TRBV14	TRBJ2-6	NA	TGTGCCAGCAGCCAACAGGTCTCTGGGGCCAACGTCCTGACTTTC	CASSQQVSGANVLTF
NA	TRBV9	TRBJ2-7	NA	TGTGCCAGCAGCGTAGGGTCAGGGGGAGGCTCCTACGAGCAGTACTTC	CASSVGSGGGSYEQYF
TRBD1	TRBV7-2	TRBJ2-5	few	TGTGCCAGCAGCTCCTCAGCCGGGACAGAAGAGACCCAGTACTTC	CASSSSAGTEETQYF
NA	TRBV7-2	TRBJ1-3	few	TGTGCCAGCAGCAGAGAAGGAAACACCATATATTTT	CASSREGNTIYF
NA	TRBV6-1	TRBJ1-2	NA	TGTGCCAGCAGTGAAGGGCCAGGGGTGAGCTATGGCTACACCTTC	CASSEGPGVSYGYTF
TRBD2	TRBV2	TRBJ2-7	many	TGTGCCAGCAGTGAACGGGCTAGCGGGGCCTACGAGCAGTACTTC	CASSERASGAYEQYF
NA	TRBV5-1	TRBJ1-2	NA	TGCGCCAGCAGCCCTGACAGGCCTTCGGACTATGGCTACACCTTC	CASSPDRPSDYGYTF
NA	TRBV3-1/TRBV3-2	TRBJ2-3	few	TGTGCCAGCAGGTCAAGCACAGATACGCAGTATTTT	CASRSSTDTQYF
NA	TRBV6-6	TRBJ1-4	NA	TGTGCCAGCAGTTCACATAATGAAAAACTGTTTTTT	CASSSHNEKLFF
TRBD2	TRBV10-1	TRBJ2-2	once	TGCGCCAGCAGCCACGGGACTAGCGGGGCCACCGGGGAGCTGTTTTTT	CASSHGTSGATGELFF
TRBD1	TRBV27	TRBJ2-1	NA	TGTGCCAGCACCGGAGACAGGGTTAATGAGCAGTTCTTC	CASTGDRVNEQFF
NA	TRBV7-9	TRBJ1-5	NA	TGTGCCAGCAGCTTAGGGGCGGGGCCCCAGCATTTT	CASSLGAGPQHF
TRBD1	TRBV27	TRBJ2-2	NA	TGTGCCAGCAGCCGAAGGTCGGGACAGGCAGTCGGGGAGCTGTTTTTT	CASSRRSGQAVGELFF
NA	TRBV18	TRBJ2-2	few	TGTGCCAGCTCACCCTACGACAAAGCGAACACCGGGGAGCTGTTTTTT	CASSPYDKANTGELFF
TRBD1	TRBV30	TRBJ1-5	NA	TGTGCCTGGAGTTCATCCAGGGGGCAGATCAATCAGCCCCAGCATTTT	CAWSSSRGQINQPQHF
TRBD1	TRBV28	TRBJ1-2	NA	TGTGCCAGCAGTTTCGGGGGACAGGCCACGGGCTACACCTTC	CASSFGGQATGYTF
NA	TRBV11-3	TRBJ2-5	NA	TGTGCCAGCAGCTTTGGAGTTCAAGAGACCCAGTACTTC	CASSFGVQETQYF
NA	TRBV7-3	TRBJ2-2	NA	TGTGCCAGCAGCTTTTCAACAGAGTTTGGGGAGCTGTTTTTT	CASSFSTEFGELFF
TRBD1	TRBV28	TRBJ1-1	NA	TGTGCCAGCAAAAGACAGGGGCCCCTTTTTAACACTGAAGCTTTCTTT	CASKRQGPLFNTEAFF
NA	TRBV6-5	TRBJ1-1	NA	TGTGCCGGCACCCGGGAGGGAGCGGGGACTGAAGCTTTCTTT	CAGTREGAGTEAFF
NA	TRBV4-1	TRBJ2-1	NA	TGCGCCAGCAGCCAAGATACCGGTACTACCTGGTTCTTC	CASSQDTGTTWFF
TRBD2	TRBV5-1	TRBJ2-1	NA	TGCGCCAGCAGCAAAACTAGCGGGGAAAACAATGAGCAGTTCTTC	CASSKTSGENNEQFF
TRBD2	TRBV5-6	TRBJ2-7	NA	TGTGCCAGCAGCTCGCAACTAGCGGGCGACCGCTCCCACTCCTACGAGCAGTACTTC	CASSSQLAGDRSHSYEQYF
NA	TRBV6-4	TRBJ1-1	NA	TGTGCCAGCAGTGCGAACAGGAACACTGAAGCTTTCTTT	CASSANRNTEAFF
TRBD2	TRBV30	TRBJ2-5	NA	TGTGCCTGGAGTGGAGCCTTAGCGGGGGTAGAGACCCAGTACTTC	CAWSGALAGVETQYF
TRBD1	TRBV6-5	TRBJ1-6	NA	TGTGCCAGCAGTTACTCGGTACAGGGGGCGCGTTCACCCCTCCACTTT	CASSYSVQGARSPLHF
NA	TRBV9	TRBJ1-1	few	TGTGCCAGCAGCGCACGTGGGAGGGCCACTGAAGCTTTCTTT	CASSARGRATEAFF
NA	TRBV5-1	TRBJ2-7	NA	TGCGCCAGCAGCTTGGGACAGAGCTACGAGCAGTACTTC	CASSLGQSYEQYF
NA	TRBV9	TRBJ2-5	NA	TGTGCCAGCAGCCCCAGGACAGCCCAAGAGACCCAGTACTTC	CASSPRTAQETQYF
NA	TRBV9	TRBJ1-3	NA	TGTGCCAGCAGCGTCATAAGGGGCCACCGGGCTCCCCTCTCTGGAAACACCATATATTTT	CASSVIRGHRAPLSGNTIYF
TRBD2	TRBV28	TRBJ2-5	NA	TGTGCCAGCAGTTCCCAAGCGGGGGTACAAGAGACCCAGTACTTC	CASSSQAGVQETQYF
TRBD2	TRBV5-1	TRBJ2-1	NA	TGCGCCAGCAGAACCCCGGGGGCTAGCGGGGTAAATGAGCAGTTCTTC	CASRTPGASGVNEQFF
NA	TRBV2	TRBJ1-2	few	TGTGCCAGCAGACAGGAAATCGGTGGCTACACCTTC	CASRQEIGGYTF
TRBD1	TRBV28	TRBJ2-5	NA	TGTGCCAGCAGTTTGATAGGACAGGGGGAGACCCAGTACTTC	CASSLIGQGETQYF
TRBD1	TRBV24-1	TRBJ2-7	few	TGTGCCACCAGTGACCTTGGACAGGGCCACGGGCAGTACTTC	CATSDLGQGHGQYF
NA	TRBV28	TRBJ1-2	NA	TGTGCCAGCAGTGGGGGGGGGTACGATGGCTACACCTTC	CASSGGGYDGYTF
NA	TRBV14	TRBJ1-2	NA	TGTGCCAGCAGCCCGGACAGTCGTTATGGCTACACCTTC	CASSPDSRYGYTF
NA	TRBV5-1	TRBJ1-1	few	TGCGCCAGCAGCTTGTTACGGGAGGGGACTGAAGCTTTCTTT	CASSLLREGTEAFF